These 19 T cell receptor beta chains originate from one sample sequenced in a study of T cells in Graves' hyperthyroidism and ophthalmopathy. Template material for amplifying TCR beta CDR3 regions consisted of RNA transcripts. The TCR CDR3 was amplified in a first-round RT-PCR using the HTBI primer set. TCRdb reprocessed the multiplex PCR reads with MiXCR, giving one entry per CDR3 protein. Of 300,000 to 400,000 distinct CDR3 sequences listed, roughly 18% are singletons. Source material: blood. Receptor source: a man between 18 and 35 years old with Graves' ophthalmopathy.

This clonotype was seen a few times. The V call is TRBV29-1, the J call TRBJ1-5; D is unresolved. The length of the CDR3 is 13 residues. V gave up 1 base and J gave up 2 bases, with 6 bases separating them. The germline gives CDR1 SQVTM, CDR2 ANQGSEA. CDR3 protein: CSVEGDGNQPQHF. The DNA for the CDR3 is TGCAGCGTTGAAGGGGATGGCAATCAGCCCCAGCATTTT.

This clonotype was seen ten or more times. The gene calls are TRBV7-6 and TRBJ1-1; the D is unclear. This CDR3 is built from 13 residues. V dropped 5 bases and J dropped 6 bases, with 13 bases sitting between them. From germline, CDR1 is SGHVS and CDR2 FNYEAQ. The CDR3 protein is CASSLNGVAEAFF. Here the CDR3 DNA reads TGTGCCAGCAGCCTCAACGGGGTCGCTGAAGCTTTCTTT.

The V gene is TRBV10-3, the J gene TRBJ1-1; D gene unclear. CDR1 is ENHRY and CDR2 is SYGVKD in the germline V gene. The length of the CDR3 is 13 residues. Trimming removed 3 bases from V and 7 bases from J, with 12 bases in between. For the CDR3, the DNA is TGTGCCATCAGTGATGGGCAGGAAAGTGAAGCTTTCTTT. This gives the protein CAISDGQESEAFF.

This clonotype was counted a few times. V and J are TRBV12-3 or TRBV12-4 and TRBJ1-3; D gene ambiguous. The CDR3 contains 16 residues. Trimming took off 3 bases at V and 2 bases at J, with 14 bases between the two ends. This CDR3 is CASSFQLRWAGNTIYF. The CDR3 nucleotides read TGTGCCAGCAGTTTCCAACTCAGATGGGCTGGAAACACCATATATTTT.

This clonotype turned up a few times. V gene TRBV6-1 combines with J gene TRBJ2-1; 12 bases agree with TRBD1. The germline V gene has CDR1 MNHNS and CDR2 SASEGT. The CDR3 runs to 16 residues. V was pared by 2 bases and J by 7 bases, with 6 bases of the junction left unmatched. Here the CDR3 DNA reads TGTGCCAGCAGTGAAAGGGGACAGGGGGCAGGTAATGAGCAGTTCTTC. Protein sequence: CASSERGQGAGNEQFF.

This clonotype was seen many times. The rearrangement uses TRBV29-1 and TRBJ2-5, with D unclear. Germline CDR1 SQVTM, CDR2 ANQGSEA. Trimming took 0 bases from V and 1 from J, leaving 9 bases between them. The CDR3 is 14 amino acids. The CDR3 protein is CSVEDLAAQETQYF. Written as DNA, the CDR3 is TGCAGCGTTGAAGATCTGGCAGCCCAAGAGACCCAGTACTTC.

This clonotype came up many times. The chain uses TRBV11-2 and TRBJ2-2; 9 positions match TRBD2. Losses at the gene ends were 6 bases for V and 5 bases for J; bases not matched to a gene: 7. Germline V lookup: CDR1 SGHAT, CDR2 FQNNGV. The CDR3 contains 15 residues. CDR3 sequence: CASSSGLAGTGELFF. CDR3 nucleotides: TGTGCCAGCAGTTCCGGCCTAGCGGGAACCGGGGAGCTGTTTTTT.

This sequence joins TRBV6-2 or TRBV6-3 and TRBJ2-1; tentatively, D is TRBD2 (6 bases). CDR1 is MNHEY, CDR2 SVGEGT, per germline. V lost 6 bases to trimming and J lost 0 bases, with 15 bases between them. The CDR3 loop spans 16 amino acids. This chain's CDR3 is CASRSDGGSSYNEQFF. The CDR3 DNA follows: TGTGCCAGCAGATCGGACGGGGGATCCTCCTACAATGAGCAGTTCTTC.

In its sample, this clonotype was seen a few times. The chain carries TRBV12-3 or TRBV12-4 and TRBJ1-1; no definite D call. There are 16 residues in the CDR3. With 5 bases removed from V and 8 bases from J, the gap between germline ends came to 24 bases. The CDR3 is CASSPSSPRLNKEAFF. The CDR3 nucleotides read TGTGCCAGCAGTCCCTCCTCTCCCCGACTTAATAAGGAAGCTTTCTTT.

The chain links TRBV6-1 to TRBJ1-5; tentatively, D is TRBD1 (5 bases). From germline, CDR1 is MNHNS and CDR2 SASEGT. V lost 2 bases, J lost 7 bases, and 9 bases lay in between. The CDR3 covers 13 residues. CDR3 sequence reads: CASSEIDRQPQHF. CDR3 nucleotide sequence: TGTGCCAGCAGTGAAATCGACAGACAGCCCCAGCATTTT.

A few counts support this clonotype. CDR3 DNA: TGTGCTAGCCTAGGGGGTTGGGGGACTGAAGCTTTCTTT. It yields the protein CASLGGWGTEAFF. This chain connects TRBV12-5 to TRBJ1-1; TRBD1 is a possible D gene (6 bases). This CDR3 has 13 amino acids. Germline values: CDR1 LGHNT, CDR2 FRNRAP. V shed 9 bases and J shed 5 bases, with 16 bases lying between them.

The DNA of the CDR3 is TGCGCCAGCAGCCTCCCAGGGATGAGAGAGACCCAGTACTTC. Translation gives CASSLPGMRETQYF. The chain employs TRBV4-1 and TRBJ2-5, with a possible D match to TRBD1 (5 bases). This CDR3 has 14 amino acids. V dropped 4 bases and J dropped 4 bases, with 13 bases sitting between them. The germline CDR1 and CDR2 sequences are MGHRA and YSYEKL.

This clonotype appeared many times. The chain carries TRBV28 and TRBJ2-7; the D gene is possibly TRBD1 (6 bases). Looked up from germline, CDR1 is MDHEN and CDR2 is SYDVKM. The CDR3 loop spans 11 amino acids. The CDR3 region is CATRDNYEQYF. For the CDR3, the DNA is TGTGCAACCAGGGACAACTACGAGCAGTACTTC.

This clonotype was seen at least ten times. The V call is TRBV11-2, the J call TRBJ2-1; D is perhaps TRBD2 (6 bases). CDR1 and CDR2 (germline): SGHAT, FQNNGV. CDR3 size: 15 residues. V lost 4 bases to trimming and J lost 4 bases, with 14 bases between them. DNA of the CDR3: TGTGCCAGCAGCTCAGGAGGGGACGGTTACAATGAGCAGTTCTTC. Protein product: CASSSGGDGYNEQFF.

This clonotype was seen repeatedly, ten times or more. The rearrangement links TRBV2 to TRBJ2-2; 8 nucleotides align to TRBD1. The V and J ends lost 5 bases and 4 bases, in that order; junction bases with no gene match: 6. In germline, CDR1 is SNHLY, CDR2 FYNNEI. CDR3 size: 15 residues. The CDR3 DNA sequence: TGTGCCAGCAGTCCCGACAGGGGTGGCACCGGGGAGCTGTTTTTT. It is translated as CASSPDRGGTGELFF. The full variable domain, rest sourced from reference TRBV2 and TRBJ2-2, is EPEVTQTPSHQVTQMGQEVILRCVPISNHLYFYWYRQILGQKVEFLVSFYNNEISEKSEIFDDQFSVERPDGSNFTLKIRSTKLEDSAMYFCASSPDRGGTGELFFGEGSRLTVL.

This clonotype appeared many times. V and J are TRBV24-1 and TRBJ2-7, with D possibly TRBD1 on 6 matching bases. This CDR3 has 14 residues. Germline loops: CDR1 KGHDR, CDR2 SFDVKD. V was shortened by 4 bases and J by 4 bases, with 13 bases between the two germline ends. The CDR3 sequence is CATSDQRTAYEQYF. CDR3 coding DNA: TGTGCCACCAGTGACCAGCGGACAGCTTACGAGCAGTACTTC.

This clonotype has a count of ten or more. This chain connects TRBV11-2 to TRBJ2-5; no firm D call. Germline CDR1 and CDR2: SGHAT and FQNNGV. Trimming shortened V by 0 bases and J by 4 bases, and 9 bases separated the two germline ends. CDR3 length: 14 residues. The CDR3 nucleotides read TGTGCCAGCAGCTTAGATGGGGTAGCAGAGACCCAGTACTTC. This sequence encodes CASSLDGVAETQYF.

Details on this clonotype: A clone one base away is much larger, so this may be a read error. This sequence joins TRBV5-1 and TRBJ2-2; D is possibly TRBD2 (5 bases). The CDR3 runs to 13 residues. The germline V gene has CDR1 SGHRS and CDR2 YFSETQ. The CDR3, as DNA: TGCGCCAGCAGCTTCGGGGAAGCCGGGGAGCTGCTTTTT. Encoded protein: CASSFGEAGELLF.

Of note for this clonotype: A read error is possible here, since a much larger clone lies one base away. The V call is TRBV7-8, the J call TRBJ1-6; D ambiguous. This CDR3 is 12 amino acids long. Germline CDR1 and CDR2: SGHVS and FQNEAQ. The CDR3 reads CASSLEYSPLRF. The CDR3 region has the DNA TGTGCCAGCAGCTTAGAATATTCACCCCTCCGCTTT.